The 10 T cell receptor beta chains below were found in one sample sequenced in a study of cytomegalovirus exposure and HLA in healthy donors (dated by TCRdb to about 2017). Libraries came from the immunoSEQ multiplex PCR assay. A mixture of 60 forward primers for TCR Vbeta segments and 13 reverse primers for TCR Jbeta segments was used in the multiplex PCR. Drawn from immuneACCESS, this table holds only the in-frame rearrangements with V and J called that TCRdb kept. Clones are partly lost; checked studies trace under half to an unresolved V gene and leave the rest unexplained. The sample yields around 190,000 clones; about 78% were counted once. Less than 3.5% of the sample belongs to the ten largest clones. Sequenced material: PBMCs. These receptors were collected from a woman aged 25 to 39 in good health and CMV-seronegative.

The V and J genes are TRBV7-2 and TRBJ2-6; 8 nucleotides align to TRBD1. Losses at the gene ends were 0 bases for V and 0 bases for J; bases not matched to a gene: 7. The CDR3 has 19 residues. Germline values: CDR1 SGHTA, CDR2 FQGNSA. As DNA, the CDR3 is TGTGCCAGCAGCTTAGCGCCGGGCAGGGGGCGCTCTGGGGCCAACGTCCTGACTTTC. Translating gives CASSLAPGRGRSGANVLTF.

The rearrangement links TRBV11-2 to TRBJ2-3, with a possible D match to TRBD1 (6 bases). Trimming cost V 0 bases and J 0 bases, with 10 bases left between them. Germline CDR1 is SGHAT and CDR2 is FQNNGV. This CDR3 has 16 amino acids. The CDR3 DNA sequence: TGTGCCAGCAGCTTAGACGGACAGACTAGCACAGATACGCAGTATTTT. It is translated as CASSLDGQTSTDTQYF. Full variable domain (outside the CDR3, taken from reference TRBV11-2 and TRBJ2-3): EAGVAQSPRYKIIEKRQSVAFWCNPISGHATLYWYQQILGQGPKLLIQFQNNGVVDDSQLPKDRFSAERLKGVDSTLKIQPAKLEDSAVYLCASSLDGQTSTDTQYFGPGTRLTVL.

The V gene is TRBV18, the J gene TRBJ2-5, with D hard to call. V was trimmed by 0 bases and J by 4 bases, leaving 12 bases between them. Germline loops: CDR1 KGHSH, CDR2 LQKENI. The CDR3 contains 15 residues. DNA of the CDR3: TGTGCCAGCTCACCACCGGGCCTCCCCGTAGAGACCCAGTACTTC. Residues: CASSPPGLPVETQYF.

This clone was counted between two and nine times. This chain joins TRBV2 and TRBJ2-7, with 10 bases aligning to TRBD2. V was clipped by 3 bases and J by 4 bases; unmatched bases: 6. Germline V gene data show CDR1 as SNHLY and CDR2 as FYNNEI. The CDR3 has 15 residues. CDR3 in DNA: TGTGCCAGCAGTGACCCCCTAGCGGGAGTATACGAGCAGTACTTC. It specifies CASSDPLAGVYEQYF.

The chain employs TRBV4-1 and TRBJ1-3; TRBD1 matches 8 bases. Germline assignment: CDR1 MGHRA and CDR2 YSYEKL. Trimming cost V 3 bases and J 0 bases; bases outside gene matches: 13. The CDR3 has 19 residues. The CDR3 sequence is CASSHLARTGKSSGNTIYF. CDR3 nucleotide sequence: TGCGCCAGCAGCCACCTAGCTAGGACAGGGAAGAGCTCTGGAAACACCATATATTTT.

The V and J genes are TRBV7-9 and TRBJ1-2; D is possibly TRBD1 (5 bases). Per the germline V gene, CDR1 is SEHNR and CDR2 is FQNEAQ (reference sequence). The V gene lost 0 bases and the J gene lost 0 bases, with 14 bases spanning the gap. There are 17 residues in the CDR3. The CDR3 DNA sequence: TGTGCCAGCAGCTTAGCGACGGGCCGGGGGACTAACTATGGCTACACCTTC. Amino acid sequence: CASSLATGRGTNYGYTF.

J is TRBJ1-1 and V is TRBV7-2; D uncertain. Germline CDR1 SGHTA, CDR2 FQGNSA. The CDR3 consists of 15 residues. With 3 bases removed from V and 2 bases from J, the gap between germline ends came to 13 bases. CDR3: CASSLVGEGNTEAFF. The CDR3 coding sequence is TGTGCCAGCAGCTTGGTTGGGGAGGGAAACACTGAAGCTTTCTTT.

The genes are TRBV5-4 and TRBJ2-3; 11 positions match TRBD2. Germline values: CDR1 SGHNT, CDR2 YYREEE (reference sequence). The CDR3 totals 16 residues. V gave up 4 bases and J gave up 3 bases; unmatched junction bases: 7. Here the CDR3 DNA reads TGTGCCAGCAGCAACGTAGCGGGAGGGGGAACAGATACGCAGTATTTT. Translating it yields CASSNVAGGGTDTQYF.

About this clone: Other nucleotide sequences in the sample specify the same CDR3. This sequence joins TRBV29-1 and TRBJ2-7, with a possible D match to TRBD1 (6 bases). Trimming removed 1 base from V and 9 bases from J, with 13 bases in between. The germline gives CDR1 SQVTM, CDR2 ANQGSEA. The CDR3 consists of 12 residues. This CDR3 is CSVEVTGSGQYF. In nucleotides, the CDR3 is TGCAGCGTTGAAGTAACAGGGAGCGGGCAGTACTTC.

The genes are TRBV5-4 and TRBJ1-6; TRBD1 agrees at 8 bases. V dropped 4 bases and J dropped 8; count of bases not matched to a gene: 11. Germline CDR1 reads SGHNT; CDR2 reads YYREEE (reference sequence). The CDR3 loop spans 16 amino acids. CDR3 sequence: CASSPGRDRSYSPLHF. CDR3 DNA: TGTGCCAGCAGCCCGGGCCGGGACAGGTCTTATTCACCCCTCCACTTT. Full variable domain (missing parts from reference TRBV5-4 and TRBJ1-6): ETGVTQSPTHLIKTRGQQVTLRCSSQSGHNTVSWYQQALGQGPQFIFQYYREEENGRGNFPPRFSGLQFPNYSSELNVNALELDDSALYLCASSPGRDRSYSPLHFGNGTRLTVT.